Each of the 29 T cell receptor beta chains below was sequenced from the same sample in a study of CD8+ T cells in alopecia areata. The sequencing template was cDNA reverse transcribed from extracted RNA. TCRdb's table, derived via immunoSEQ multiplex PCR, lists solely in-frame clones and lacks some. The sample consists of roughly 150,000 clones, roughly 50% of them appearing once. The specimen was CD4+ T cells sorted from blood. These receptors were obtained from a human donor in good health.

The chain is built from TRBV7-2 and TRBJ2-5; D unresolved. The V and J ends lost 2 bases and 5 bases respectively, with 9 bases between them. The germline V gene has CDR1 SGHTA and CDR2 FQGNSA. The CDR3 is 13 amino acids. CDR3 in amino acids: CASSLLGWETQYF. The CDR3, as DNA: TGTGCCAGCAGCTTACTAGGGTGGGAGACCCAGTACTTC.

The chain employs TRBV5-1 and TRBJ1-2; TRBD1 aligns across 9 bases. The V gene's germline CDR1 is SGHRS and CDR2 YFSETQ. The CDR3 contains 14 residues. Trimming at V came to 4 bases and at J to 5 bases, leaving 6 bases not matched to a gene. The CDR3 reads CASSAGQGGYGYTF. The DNA for the CDR3 is TGCGCCAGCAGCGCGGGACAGGGTGGATATGGCTACACCTTC.

The chain is built from TRBV27 and TRBJ1-2; a weak D match, TRBD1 (5 bases). Germline V lookup: CDR1 MNHEY, CDR2 SMNVEV (reference sequence). The CDR3 contains 13 residues. V lost 5 bases and J lost 2, with 9 bases in between. The CDR3 loop reads CASSGQFNYGYTF. The DNA of the CDR3 is TGTGCCAGCAGTGGACAATTCAACTATGGCTACACCTTC.

This clone was seen only a few times. V and J are TRBV7-8 and TRBJ2-3, with TRBD2 identical over 9 bases. Germline CDR1 SGHVS, CDR2 FQNEAQ. Trimming cost V 5 bases and J 6 bases; bases outside gene matches: 12. The CDR3 has 16 amino acids. This CDR3 reads CASSLLDLAGGDTQYF. The CDR3 region has the DNA TGTGCCAGCAGCCTTTTGGATCTGGCGGGAGGGGATACGCAGTATTTT.

This clone was found a few times. The chain carries TRBV29-1 and TRBJ1-1; 9 nucleotides align to TRBD1. J gave up 2 bases and V 8 bases, and 6 bases lay outside the gene matches. Germline lookup yields CDR1 SQVTM and CDR2 ANQGSEA. The CDR3 sequence is 13 residues long. CDR3 sequence: CSFRTGVNTEAFF. Here the CDR3 DNA reads TGCAGCTTCAGGACAGGGGTAAACACTGAAGCTTTCTTT.

The chain recombines TRBV30 with TRBJ2-2; D is undetermined. The CDR3 spans 14 residues. Germline-derived CDR1 and CDR2 are GTSNPN and SVGIG (reference sequence). The ends were cut back, 0 bases at V and 3 bases at J, with 8 bases in the middle. This CDR3 is CAWSVLRDTGELFF. The CDR3, as DNA: TGTGCCTGGAGTGTATTAAGGGACACCGGGGAGCTGTTTTTT.

The genes are TRBV18 and TRBJ2-2; D ambiguous. Trimming left V 5 bases short and J 6 bases short, with 13 bases between. The CDR3 covers 14 residues. From germline, CDR1 is KGHSH and CDR2 LQKENI. The CDR3: CASSAVGRAGELFF. The CDR3 DNA sequence: TGTGCCAGCTCAGCGGTGGGCCGAGCCGGGGAGCTGTTTTTT.

This sequence joins TRBV25-1 and TRBJ2-6; D is unclear. Trimming pared 6 bases from V and 4 bases from J, leaving 7 bases between. Germline V gene data show CDR1 as MGHDK and CDR2 as SYGVNS. CDR3 size: 13 residues. The CDR3 nucleotides read TGTGCCAGCAGGGGCTCGGGGGCCAACGTCCTGACTTTC. It codes for CASRGSGANVLTF.

V is TRBV9 and J is TRBJ2-3, with TRBD1 matching over 8 bases. CDR1 and CDR2 (germline): SGDLS, YYNGEE. The CDR3 is 14 amino acids. J lost 1 base, V lost 3 bases, and 1 base had no gene match. CDR3 region: CASSGDRRTDTQYF. CDR3 DNA: TGTGCCAGCAGCGGGGACAGGCGCACAGATACGCAGTATTTT. Looking up the rest from reference TRBV9 and TRBJ2-3 gives the full variable domain: DSGVTQTPKHLITATGQRVTLRCSPRSGDLSVYWYQQSLDQGLQFLIQYYNGEERAKGNILERFSAQQFPDLHSELNLSSLELGDSALYFCASSGDRRTDTQYFGPGTRLTVL.

The chain is built from TRBV29-1 and TRBJ2-3; no reliable D call. V was shortened by 6 bases and J by 0 bases, with 10 bases between the two germline ends. Germline assignment: CDR1 SQVTM and CDR2 ANQGSEA. The CDR3 runs 13 residues. In nucleotides, the CDR3 is TGCAGCGTACGAGCAACTAGCACAGATACGCAGTATTTT. This codes for CSVRATSTDTQYF.

The rearrangement links TRBV2 to TRBJ2-5, with 12 bases identical to TRBD2. Germline CDR1 and CDR2: SNHLY and FYNNEI. The J segment lost 4 bases and the V segment lost 7 bases, leaving 7 bases of the junction unmatched. This CDR3 has 15 amino acids. In DNA, the CDR3 is TGTGCCAGCAAGCAGACTAGCGGGAGTCTAGAGACCCAGTACTTC. It specifies CASKQTSGSLETQYF.

J is TRBJ2-1 and V is TRBV27; 9 bases line up with TRBD2. Germline V gene data show CDR1 as MNHEY and CDR2 as SMNVEV (reference sequence). The CDR3 sequence is 16 residues long. Trimming cost V 4 bases and J 5 bases; bases outside gene matches: 9. The CDR3 bases are TGTGCCAGCAGTTCGCCCGGGACTAGCAAAGACAATGAGCAGTTCTTC. Translating it yields CASSSPGTSKDNEQFF.

V and J are TRBV18 and TRBJ1-2; D is undetermined. Germline V CDR1 and CDR2: KGHSH, LQKENI. The CDR3 sequence is 12 residues long. Trimming stripped 3 bases from V and 5 bases from J, with 7 bases between. CDR3 residues: CASSPQAYGYTF. The CDR3 DNA reads as TGTGCCAGCTCACCCCAGGCTTATGGCTACACCTTC.

The chain is built from TRBV28 and TRBJ1-5; D call uncertain. Trimming stripped 2 bases from V and 1 base from J, with 12 bases between. Germline values: CDR1 MDHEN, CDR2 SYDVKM. The CDR3 sequence is 16 residues long. CDR3 sequence: CASSLTWGWSNQPQHF. The CDR3 DNA sequence: TGTGCCAGCAGTTTAACGTGGGGATGGAGCAATCAGCCCCAGCATTTT.

Concerning this clone: This sample includes further DNA sequences coding for the same CDR3. The chain has TRBV29-1 and TRBJ1-4; no clear D. Looked up from germline, CDR1 is SQVTM and CDR2 is ANQGSEA. V dropped 6 bases and J dropped 0 bases, with 8 bases sitting between them. The CDR3 covers 13 residues. The CDR3 sequence is CSVRRTTNEKLFF. CDR3 coding DNA: TGCAGCGTCCGCCGGACAACTAATGAAAAACTGTTTTTT.

The genes are TRBV10-3 and TRBJ1-1; no reliable D call. There are 11 residues in the CDR3. CDR1 is ENHRY, CDR2 SYGVKD, per germline. Deletions cut 3 bases from V and 3 bases from J, with 2 bases between. CDR3 region: CAISDYTEAFF. The CDR3 DNA follows: TGTGCCATCAGTGACTACACTGAAGCTTTCTTT.

This clone appeared a few times. The rearrangement links TRBV27 to TRBJ1-1; TRBD1 aligns across 8 bases. J was trimmed by 5 bases and V by 0 bases; bases with no gene match: 11. The CDR3 sequence is 17 residues long. Germline loops: CDR1 MNHEY, CDR2 SMNVEV (reference sequence). CDR3 residues: CASSLSSGQGGRTEAFF. CDR3 bases: TGTGCCAGCAGTTTATCGTCAGGACAGGGAGGGCGGACTGAAGCTTTCTTT.

This chain joins TRBV18 and TRBJ2-1; D uncertain. The CDR3 runs 15 residues. Per the germline V gene, CDR1 is KGHSH and CDR2 is LQKENI. Trimming pared 3 bases from V and 4 bases from J, leaving 13 bases between. CDR3 region: CASSPVAGVYNEQFF. CDR3 nucleotide sequence: TGTGCCAGCTCACCTGTTGCTGGGGTATACAATGAGCAGTTCTTC.

This chain joins TRBV29-1 and TRBJ2-5, with 13 positions matching TRBD2. Germline CDR1 is SQVTM and CDR2 is ANQGSEA. This CDR3 contains 16 residues. The J segment lost 5 bases and the V segment lost 8 bases, leaving 14 bases of the junction unmatched. The CDR3 is CSSEGLAGVEAETQYF. CDR3 DNA sequence: TGCAGCTCTGAAGGACTAGCGGGAGTGGAAGCGGAGACCCAGTACTTC.

V is TRBV5-6 and J is TRBJ2-7; 10 bases are shared with TRBD1. The CDR3 contains 14 residues. Germline V gene lookup returns CDR1 SGHDT and CDR2 YYEEEE. V was pared by 4 bases and J by 6 bases, with 7 bases of the junction left unmatched. CDR3 in amino acids: CASSQDRGLSEQYF. For the CDR3, the DNA is TGTGCCAGCAGCCAAGACAGGGGGCTCAGCGAGCAGTACTTC.

This clone was detected a few times. This chain joins TRBV11-2 and TRBJ2-7; D is uncertain. The CDR3 spans 15 residues. V lost 4 bases, J lost 6 bases, and 19 bases lay in between. Germline CDR1 is SGHAT and CDR2 is FQNNGV. The CDR3 here is CASSSRLSGDSEQYF. CDR3 DNA: TGTGCCAGCAGCTCGAGACTCTCGGGTGATAGCGAGCAGTACTTC.

J is TRBJ2-3 and V is TRBV5-4; D call uncertain. The germline CDR1 and CDR2 sequences are SGHNT and YYREEE (reference sequence). Deletions cut 4 bases from V and 1 base from J, with 10 bases between. The CDR3 runs 14 residues. In nucleotides, the CDR3 is TGTGCCAGCAGCGTAGACCAAGGCACAGATACGCAGTATTTT. Protein: CASSVDQGTDTQYF.

The V gene is TRBV7-3, the J gene TRBJ2-1, with TRBD2 as a possible D gene (6 bases). The CDR3 contains 16 residues. V lost 0 bases, J lost 0 bases, and 9 bases lay in between. Germline V lookup: CDR1 SGHTA, CDR2 FQGTGA. The CDR3 DNA is TGTGCCAGCAGCTTAACGGCGGGAAGCTCCTACAATGAGCAGTTCTTC. Its protein product is CASSLTAGSSYNEQFF.

V is TRBV25-1 and J is TRBJ2-7, with D possibly matching TRBD2 (5 bases). The CDR3 consists of 11 residues. From germline, CDR1 is MGHDK and CDR2 SYGVNS. Trimming shortened V by 9 bases and J by 5 bases, and 11 bases separated the two germline ends. The CDR3: CARGAVHEQYF. The CDR3, as DNA: TGTGCCAGGGGAGCGGTACACGAGCAGTACTTC.

This chain links TRBV18 with TRBJ1-1, with 8 bases lining up with TRBD1. Germline CDR1 and CDR2: KGHSH and LQKENI. The CDR3 totals 13 residues. J was trimmed by 0 bases and V by 10 bases; bases with no gene match: 4. CDR3 coding DNA: TGTGCCACCCGACAGGGGATGAACACTGAAGCTTTCTTT. Its translation is CATRQGMNTEAFF.

This clone was detected a few times. This chain uses TRBV28 with TRBJ2-5, with unresolved D. CDR1 and CDR2 (germline): MDHEN, SYDVKM. The V and J ends lost 2 bases and 3 bases respectively, with 10 bases between them. This CDR3 region has 14 residues. CDR3 sequence (DNA): TGTGCCAGCAGTTTAAGAGGTTGGGAAGAGACCCAGTACTTC. Amino acids: CASSLRGWEETQYF.

In DNA, the CDR3 is TGTGCCAGCGGAATAGGCAGGGATCCCTACGAGCAGTACTTC. It specifies CASGIGRDPYEQYF. This chain uses TRBV27 with TRBJ2-7, with a weak D call TRBD1 (5 bases). Germline assignment: CDR1 MNHEY and CDR2 SMNVEV (reference sequence). With 8 bases removed from V and 2 bases from J, the gap between germline ends came to 16 bases. The CDR3 is made up of 14 amino acids.

The genes are TRBV7-6 and TRBJ2-7; 9 positions match TRBD2. The CDR3 is 15 amino acids. V was clipped by 1 base and J by 3 bases; unmatched bases: 4. Germline V gene data show CDR1 as SGHVS and CDR2 as FNYEAQ. CDR3: CASSLESSGNYEQYF. The DNA for the CDR3 is TGTGCCAGCAGCTTAGAGTCTAGCGGGAACTACGAGCAGTACTTC.

The rearrangement links TRBV5-1 to TRBJ2-7; D is unresolved. CDR3 size: 16 residues. CDR1 is SGHRS and CDR2 is YFSETQ in the germline V gene. Trimming pared 2 bases from V and 4 bases from J, leaving 19 bases between. The CDR3 sequence: CASSLRRQQLVYEQYF. The DNA of the CDR3 is TGCGCCAGCAGCTTACGTCGGCAGCAACTTGTTTACGAGCAGTACTTC.